This T cell receptor (beta chain) was profiled in a study of T cell changes during pregnancy in multiple sclerosis. Here immunoSEQ multiplex PCR was the method, and the copy in TCRdb shows in-frame clones only, minus some. The sample carries approximately 110,000 clones, roughly 90% recorded once. With V trimmed by 3 bases and J by 6 bases, 1 base remained unmatched. This CDR3 has 14 residues. From germline, CDR1 is SGHAT and CDR2 FQNNGV. The chain joins TRBV11-2 to TRBJ1-4; 10 bases line up with TRBD1. Sequencing was performed on peripheral blood, taken after pregnancy. The TCR was taken from a female donor with multiple sclerosis, enrolled in a pregnancy study. The CDR3 region is CASSFGTGDEKLFF. The CDR3 region has the DNA TGTGCCAGCAGCTTTGGGACAGGGGATGAAAAACTGTTTTTT.